This record concerns one T cell receptor beta chain sequence. Sequencing used immunoSEQ multiplex PCR; TCRdb keeps in-frame clones, though not all of them. The repertoire includes 70,000 to 95,000 clones, roughly 80% of them detected once, and 13% sits in the top ten. The data stem from a study of blood T cell repertoires in COVID-19. Trimming took 1 base from V and 5 from J; bases not matched to a gene: 7. The germline V gene has CDR1 SGHTA and CDR2 FQGNSA. CDR3 length: 18 residues. The source of this sequence is a human donor in a cohort sampled during active COVID-19. This chain joins TRBV7-2 and TRBJ2-2; 13 bases match TRBD2. The sample comprised peripheral blood. CDR3 in amino acids: CASSLGLAGGRRTGELFF. Here the CDR3 DNA reads TGTGCCAGCAGCTTAGGACTAGCGGGGGGCCGAAGAACCGGGGAGCTGTTTTTT.